This TCR beta chain derives from a study of shared clonotypes between healthy human individuals. After removal of 6 bases from V and 4 bases from J, the junction contained 11 bases not matched to a gene. This CDR3 is built from 15 residues. Germline CDR1 SQVTM, CDR2 ANQGSEA. Here immunoSEQ multiplex PCR was the method, and the copy in TCRdb shows in-frame clones only, minus some. This table holds over 950,000 clones, approximately 77% found once. This rearrangement joins TRBV29-1 to TRBJ2-7; 11 bases align to TRBD2. The receptor comes from a man between 18 and 29 years old in good health. Some clones in this sample may be carry-over from other donors' samples. Specimen: memory CD4+ T cells from PBMCs. This sample's subset: CD45RA-negative fraction. This CDR3 is CSVDTLAGGRYEQYF. CDR3 DNA sequence: TGCAGCGTGGATACTCTAGCGGGAGGACGGTACGAGCAGTACTTC.